The rows below give T cell receptor beta chains drawn from one sample of a study of patients and donors after allogeneic stem cell transplantation. MiXCR, run by TCRdb on the RT-PCR reads, gives a single entry per CDR3 protein. The repertoire consists of over 350,000 distinct CDR3 sequences, with roughly 16% occurring once and the leading ten covering less than 8.5%. The specimen was blood, either unsorted or a sorted T cell fraction (not recorded which). The receptors derive from a human donor who was either an allogeneic HSCT recipient or a stem cell or donor lymphocyte infusion donor (not recorded which). It is not recorded whose cells these are; they may come from a transplant donor. Both conserved end residues are part of each CDR3. Fields, in order: D gene, J gene, V gene, clone size, CDR3 DNA, CDR3 protein. D genes are given only for firm matches. Where a row states a size, it is once, few, many or the class of an expanded clone; other rows omit it.

. | TRBJ2-3 | TRBV20-1 | . | TGCAGTGCCGTGGGGGCGGGGGACACCTTTTTCACAGATACGCAGTATTTT | CSAVGAGDTFFTDTQYF
. | TRBJ1-3 | TRBV4-3 | few | TGCGCCAGCAGCCAAAGCGTTTCAAACACCATATATTTT | CASSQSVSNTIYF
TRBD1 | TRBJ2-1 | TRBV2 | . | TGTGCCAGCAGTGAAGCGCTAGACAGGGTCCGATACAATGAGCAGTTCTTC | CASSEALDRVRYNEQFF
. | TRBJ1-2 | TRBV19 | . | TGTGCCAGTAGGGCAGGGCCGGGGTATGGCTACACCTTC | CASRAGPGYGYTF
. | TRBJ2-3 | TRBV3-1 | . | TGTGCCAGCAGCCAAGATAGCGTTAAGAGGGATACGCAGTATTTT | CASSQDSVKRDTQYF
TRBD1 | TRBJ1-2 | TRBV4-1 | few | TGCGCCAGCAGCCACTACAGGGGGCAGGAATATGGCTACACCTTC | CASSHYRGQEYGYTF
TRBD1 | TRBJ2-7 | TRBV11-2 | . | TGTGCCAGCAGCTTACTGGCCGGGACAGCCCCTTACGAGCAGTACTTC | CASSLLAGTAPYEQYF
TRBD2 | TRBJ2-3 | TRBV7-9 | few | TGTGCCAGCAGTCCTAACGGGGGGGCCGCGACAGATACGCAGTATTTT | CASSPNGGAATDTQYF
. | TRBJ1-2 | TRBV18 | few | TGTGCCAGCTCACCAGGGACGACCGGTTTTCACACCTTC | CASSPGTTGFHTF
. | TRBJ2-3 | TRBV24-1 | . | TGTGCCACCAGTGAATCTATCGGGGGCACAGATACGCAGTATTTT | CATSESIGGTDTQYF
. | TRBJ1-1 | TRBV20-1 | few | TGCAGTGCTAAGCGGGGGACTGAAGCTTTCTTT | CSAKRGTEAFF
TRBD1 | TRBJ1-3 | TRBV18 | . | TGTGCCAGCTCACACGGACAGGGGAACTCTGGAAACACCATATATTTT | CASSHGQGNSGNTIYF
TRBD2 | TRBJ2-4 | TRBV20-1 | many | TGCAGTGCTAGGAGACTAGCGGGAGAGTGGGGACTAGCCAAAAACATTCAGTACTTC | CSARRLAGEWGLAKNIQYF
. | TRBJ2-7 | TRBV24-1 | many | TGTGCCACCAGGTTTAACGGATCCCCCTACGAGCAGTACTTC | CATRFNGSPYEQYF
. | TRBJ2-3 | TRBV4-1 | many | TGCGCCAGCAGCCAAGTGGGGGTAGATACGCAGTATTTT | CASSQVGVDTQYF
TRBD2 | TRBJ2-2 | TRBV4-2 | . | TGTGCCAGCAGCCAAATGGCAGGACTAGCGGTACAGGGGGAGCTGTTTTTT | CASSQMAGLAVQGELFF
. | TRBJ1-1 | TRBV19 | many | TGTGCCAGTAGCGGAACGAACACTGAAGCTTTCTTT | CASSGTNTEAFF
TRBD1 | TRBJ2-1 | TRBV29-1 | many | TGCAGCGTTGGGGACAGAACCTACAATGAGCAGTTCTTC | CSVGDRTYNEQFF
TRBD2 | TRBJ2-1 | TRBV29-1 | many | TGCAGCGTCCGGGGACTAGCGGTAGACAATGAGCAGTTCTTC | CSVRGLAVDNEQFF
. | TRBJ2-2 | TRBV11-3 | . | TGTGCCAGCAACCGGGACAACACCGGGGAGCTGTTTTTT | CASNRDNTGELFF
TRBD1 | TRBJ1-2 | TRBV7-8 | . | TGTGCCAGCAGCCTTGGGACAGGGAAGGGGCTCTATGGCTACACCTTC | CASSLGTGKGLYGYTF
. | TRBJ1-2 | TRBV29-1 | few | TGCAGCGTCAGGGAGAACTATGGCTACACCTTC | CSVRENYGYTF
TRBD1 | TRBJ1-1 | TRBV12-3/TRBV12-4 | many | TGTGCCAGCAGCCCGGACAGGGAGAACACTGAAGCTTTCTTT | CASSPDRENTEAFF
TRBD2 | TRBJ2-7 | TRBV5-1 | many | TGCGCCAGCAGCTTGGAACTAGCGGGGCCAGGTTACGAGCAGTACTTC | CASSLELAGPGYEQYF
. | TRBJ1-2 | TRBV5-1 | many | TGCGCCAGCAGCTTGACCCTCTCCATTCATGGCTACACCTTC | CASSLTLSIHGYTF
. | TRBJ2-3 | TRBV7-9 | many | TGTGCCAGCATCATACTCGGGACAGCGGGGGTCACAGATACGCAGTATTTT | CASIILGTAGVTDTQYF
. | TRBJ1-2 | TRBV5-1 | many | TGCGCCAGCAGCTTGGGTCGGGACCGTTCCGACTATGGCTACACCTTC | CASSLGRDRSDYGYTF
. | TRBJ1-2 | TRBV12-3/TRBV12-4 | few | TGTGCCAGCAGTCCAAGGGACGTTTACACCTTC | CASSPRDVYTF
TRBD1 | TRBJ2-1 | TRBV12-5 | many | TGTGCTAGTGGTGGCCACTGGACAGGCTCCTACAATGAGCAGTTCTTC | CASGGHWTGSYNEQFF
. | TRBJ2-4 | TRBV9 | . | TGTGCCAGCAGCGCCAGGGCTCCACTAGCCAAAAACATTCAGTACTTC | CASSARAPLAKNIQYF
. | TRBJ1-1 | TRBV24-1 | . | TGTGCCACCACCCGGGGGGGGGCGGGCACTGAAGCTTTCTTT | CATTRGGAGTEAFF
. | TRBJ2-1 | TRBV4-1 | . | TGCGCCAGCAGCCAGGGGGGGGGGCTGCATTACAATGAGCAGTTCTTC | CASSQGGGLHYNEQFF
TRBD2 | TRBJ2-1 | TRBV11-2 | few | TGTGCCAGCAGCTTTAATAGCGGGAGGCGCTACAATGAGCAGTTCTTC | CASSFNSGRRYNEQFF
. | TRBJ1-1 | TRBV4-3 | . | TGCGCCAGCAGCCAAGATGGCCTCAGGGGAGGGTACACTGAAGCTTTCTTT | CASSQDGLRGGYTEAFF
. | TRBJ1-5 | TRBV3-1 | many | TGTGCCAGCAGCCAAGAACCTCGGGCTCAGCCCCAGCATTTT | CASSQEPRAQPQHF
. | TRBJ2-1 | TRBV7-8 | few | TGTGCCACCAAGGCGGGGAATGAGCAGTTCTTC | CATKAGNEQFF
TRBD2 | TRBJ2-7 | TRBV29-1 | many | TGCAGCGGAGCGGGAGGGCCGAACGAGCAGTACTTC | CSGAGGPNEQYF
. | TRBJ1-4 | TRBV28 | few | TGTGCCAGCAGCCCTTACGGTGCAACTAATGAAAAACTGTTTTTT | CASSPYGATNEKLFF
TRBD1 | TRBJ1-5 | TRBV12-3/TRBV12-4 | many | TGTGCCAGCAGCCTGGACAGGTACCAGCCCCAGCATTTT | CASSLDRYQPQHF
TRBD1 | TRBJ1-1 | TRBV12-3/TRBV12-4 | few | TGTGCCAGCAGTTTGGGGACAGGGTTTGAAGCTTTCTTT | CASSLGTGFEAFF
TRBD1 | TRBJ1-1 | TRBV19 | . | TGTGCCAGTAGTACAGAGGACAGGGGGACCGCTGAAGCTTTCTTT | CASSTEDRGTAEAFF
. | TRBJ2-2 | TRBV20-1 | . | TGCAGTGCTGGGCCCCCCGTCACCGGGGAGCTGTTTTTT | CSAGPPVTGELFF
. | TRBJ1-4 | TRBV7-2 | . | TGTGCCAGCAGCCCCATGGGACGGAATGAAAAACTGTTTTTT | CASSPMGRNEKLFF
TRBD2 | TRBJ2-3 | TRBV7-9 | few | TGTGCCAGCAGCTTTCGCGGGGCTAGCGGGTTCACAGATACGCAGTATTTT | CASSFRGASGFTDTQYF
TRBD1 | TRBJ2-7 | TRBV9 | . | TGTGCCAGCAGCGTAGGGACCGGGACAGGGGTCTACGAGCAGTACTTC | CASSVGTGTGVYEQYF
. | TRBJ1-1 | TRBV28 | few | TGTGCCAGCAGACGGCCGGGGTTTCTCACTGAAGCTTTCTTT | CASRRPGFLTEAFF
TRBD1 | TRBJ2-5 | TRBV29-1 | many | TGCAGCGTACGACAGGGGGCAGGGGAGACCCAGTACTTC | CSVRQGAGETQYF
. | TRBJ1-2 | TRBV24-1 | few | TGTGCCACCAGTGGGACAGCTCTAGGTGGCTACACCTTC | CATSGTALGGYTF
TRBD1 | TRBJ2-2 | TRBV7-3 | few | TGTGCCAGCGGACAGGGGGCGACCACCGGGGAGCTGTTTTTT | CASGQGATTGELFF
. | TRBJ1-2 | TRBV12-3/TRBV12-4 | many | TGTGCCAGCAGCACGTCCTGGGGCTATGGCTACACCTTC | CASSTSWGYGYTF
. | TRBJ2-5 | TRBV18 | . | TGTGCCAGCTCACCTATCTTCCTCGGGGGCGAAGAGACCCAGTACTTC | CASSPIFLGGEETQYF
. | TRBJ2-7 | TRBV4-1 | few | TGCGCCAGCAGCCAAGTGGTCTTCTACGAGCAGTACTTC | CASSQVVFYEQYF
. | TRBJ1-6 | TRBV12-3/TRBV12-4 | few | TGTGCCAGCAGTTTAGCCTCAATAGGGTGGATTGATTCACCCCTCCACTTT | CASSLASIGWIDSPLHF
TRBD2 | TRBJ2-5 | TRBV3-1 | . | TGTGCCAGCAGCCAAGTCACTAGCGGTGGAGAGACCCAGTACTTC | CASSQVTSGGETQYF
. | TRBJ2-7 | TRBV6-6 | . | TGTGCCAGCAGTGGACGGTCCGTAGGGGAGCAGTACTTC | CASSGRSVGEQYF